These 30 T cell receptor beta chains share one sample of origin, sequenced in a study of spatial heterogeneity in lung cancer. Study outcomes and limitations: Mutation counts in tumors were tracked by counts of expanded intratumoral alpha and beta TCRs.

The time point was: sample taken at primary tumor resection. TCRdb ran MiXCR on the 5' RACE reads and lists one entry per CDR3 protein. The sample has some 2,600 distinct CDR3 sequences, over 15% seen once; the top ten hold approximately 7.1%. The antigens for these receptors are not known. Material: lung tumor tissue, obtained at surgery. These receptors came from a female donor with early-stage non-small cell lung cancer.

In its sample, this clonotype ranks as medium-sized. The V and J genes are TRBV20-1 and TRBJ1-5; 8 bases map to TRBD1. CDR3 length equals 14 residues. Germline V gene lookup returns CDR1 DFQATT and CDR2 SNEGSKA (reference sequence). Trimming removed 6 bases from V and 1 base from J; junction bases left unmatched: 5. This chain's CDR3 is CSALNRGSNQPQHF. As DNA, the CDR3 is TGCAGTGCCCTAAACAGGGGGAGCAATCAGCCCCAGCATTTT.

The sample holds many counts of this clonotype. V and J are TRBV10-2 and TRBJ2-7; a possible D gene is TRBD2 (5 bases). V lost 0 bases, J lost 6 bases, and 15 bases lay in between. CDR3 length: 15 amino acids. CDR1 and CDR2 from the germline V gene are WSHSY and SAAADI. The CDR3 loop reads CASSESRAGFGEQYF. The CDR3 bases are TGCGCCAGCAGTGAGTCTCGTGCGGGCTTCGGCGAGCAGTACTTC.

This clonotype is termed large. V and J are TRBV12-3 or TRBV12-4 and TRBJ1-5; D not certain. The CDR3 has 12 amino acids. The germline V and J ends were trimmed by 7 bases and 9 bases, with 13 bases remaining between them. DNA of the CDR3: TGTGCCAGCAAGGCGGGGATCGGGCCCCAGCATTTT. It encodes CASKAGIGPQHF.

This clonotype ranks as medium-sized (0.01 to 0.1%). This rearrangement joins TRBV5-1 to TRBJ2-3; 14 bases map to TRBD2. This CDR3 is built from 18 residues. Germline V gene lookup returns CDR1 SGHRS and CDR2 YFSETQ. V was pared by 4 bases and J by 0 bases, with 7 bases of the junction left unmatched. The CDR3 here is CASSPAGTSGGSTDTQYF. As DNA, the CDR3 is TGCGCCAGCAGCCCAGCCGGGACTAGCGGGGGTAGCACAGATACGCAGTATTTT.

This clonotype is large within its sample. The chain combines TRBV5-1 with TRBJ2-7, with 8 bases identical to TRBD1. CDR1 and CDR2 (germline): SGHRS, YFSETQ. This CDR3 has 14 amino acids. Trimming removed 3 bases from V and 3 bases from J; junction bases left unmatched: 5. The DNA for the CDR3 is TGCGCCAGCAGCTGGCAGGGGGCAATCTACGAGCAGTACTTC. This codes for CASSWQGAIYEQYF.

The chain has TRBV6-5 and TRBJ1-3; a weak D match, TRBD1 (5 bases). This CDR3 comprises 17 residues. V was pared by 0 bases and J by 4 bases, with 16 bases between. The germline V gene has CDR1 MNHEY and CDR2 SVGAGI. Here the CDR3 reads CASSYSTLGALGNTIYF. Here the CDR3 DNA reads TGTGCCAGCAGTTACTCGACGCTTGGGGCACTAGGAAACACCATATATTTT.

This clonotype is deemed medium-sized. The CDR3 reads CASNGGLRVSTNYGYTF. The CDR3 nucleotides read TGTGCCAGCAACGGGGGGCTCCGTGTGTCTACTAACTATGGCTACACCTTC. The V call is TRBV6-2 or TRBV6-3, the J call TRBJ1-2; D might be TRBD1 (6 bases). Deletions cut 7 bases from V and 0 bases from J, with 21 bases between. Germline V gene sequence: CDR1 MNHEY, CDR2 SVGEGT. The CDR3 has 17 residues.

This clonotype was picked up many times. V usage is TRBV7-3 and J usage is TRBJ2-2; TRBD2 aligns across 8 bases. CDR1 and CDR2 from the germline V gene are SGHTA and FQGTGA. The CDR3 length is 15 residues. Losses at the gene ends were 4 bases for V and 6 bases for J; bases not matched to a gene: 7. The CDR3 DNA reads TGTGCCAGCAGCTCCGGGACTAGTGGAGCCGGGGAGCTGTTTTTT. Its translation: CASSSGTSGAGELFF.

This clonotype was picked up many times. V gene TRBV7-8 combines with J gene TRBJ1-2; 7 bases fit TRBD1. Germline CDR1 SGHVS, CDR2 FQNEAQ. The CDR3 extends over 13 amino acids. Trimming removed 5 bases from V and 8 bases from J; junction bases left unmatched: 8. In DNA, the CDR3 is TGTGCCAGCAGCACCGGACAGGCTCAAGGCTACACCTTC. Protein product: CASSTGQAQGYTF.

By proportion, this clonotype is medium-sized. The gene calls are TRBV6-6 and TRBJ1-5; no definite D call. The length of the CDR3 is 13 residues. Trimming took 6 bases from V and 0 from J, leaving 6 bases between them. Germline CDR1 reads MNHNY; CDR2 reads SVGAGI (reference sequence). The CDR3 region has the DNA TGTGCCAGCAGCCACAATAGCAATCAGCCCCAGCATTTT. This gives the protein CASSHNSNQPQHF.

This rearrangement joins TRBV7-6 to TRBJ2-7; tentatively, D is TRBD2 (6 bases). The germline V gene has CDR1 SGHVS and CDR2 FNYEAQ. The V end was cut by 5 bases, the J end by 3 bases, with 11 bases between. CDR3 size: 13 residues. The CDR3 nucleotides read TGTGCCAGCAGCGCGGGACCGAACTACGAGCAGTACTTC. Its translation is CASSAGPNYEQYF. Together with reference TRBV7-6 and TRBJ2-7, the CDR3 gives the full variable domain: GAGVSQSPRYKVTKRGQDVALRCDPISGHVSLYWYRQALGQGPEFLTYFNYEAQQDKSGLPNDRFSAERPEGSISTLTIQRTEQRDSAMYRCASSAGPNYEQYFGPGTRLTVT.

This clonotype is labeled as medium-sized. This chain connects TRBV28 to TRBJ1-4; tentative D call: TRBD1 (5 bases). Between the trimmed V and J ends, which lost 9 bases and 6 bases, there was a span of 20 bases. Germline V gives CDR1 MDHEN, CDR2 SYDVKM. The CDR3 extends over 15 amino acids. The CDR3 bases are TGTGCCAGTAAAGCTTCCGGACATGTTCATGAAAAACTGTTTTTT. Translating it yields CASKASGHVHEKLFF.

With respect to this clonotype: One end of the junction is discordant with germline, which a read error may explain. The chain has TRBV3-1 and TRBJ2-3, with D perhaps TRBD1 (7 bases). CDR1 and CDR2 (germline): LGHDT, YNNKEL (reference sequence). This CDR3 is 15 amino acids long. In DNA form, the CDR3 reads TGTGCCAGCAGCAACGGAGGGGGCAGCACGGATACGCAGTTTTTT. As protein: CASSNGGGSTDTQFF.

This clonotype was observed many times. The rearrangement joins TRBV27 to TRBJ2-4, with a possible D match to TRBD1 (6 bases). The CDR3 runs 15 residues. Trimming stripped 7 bases from V and 1 base from J, with 14 bases between. Germline V gives CDR1 MNHEY, CDR2 SMNVEV (reference sequence). In DNA form, the CDR3 reads TGTGCCAGCACCCTTACTACAGGGGCCAAAAACATTCAGTACTTC. Protein: CASTLTTGAKNIQYF.

By sample fraction, this clonotype is medium-sized (0.01 to 0.1%). The J gene is TRBJ2-7, the V gene TRBV18, with D possibly being TRBD1 or TRBD2 (5 bases each). Trimming took 6 bases from V and 10 from J, leaving 16 bases between them. CDR1 is KGHSH and CDR2 is LQKENI in the germline V gene. The CDR3 length is 12 residues. The CDR3 here is CASSLTPGGQYF. DNA for the CDR3: TGTGCCAGCTCCCTGACCCCTGGGGGACAGTACTTC. Full variable domain (remainder filled in from reference TRBV18 and TRBJ2-7): NAGVMQNPRHLVRRRGQEARLRCSPMKGHSHVYWYRQLPEEGLKFMVYLQKENIIDESGMPKERFSAEFPKEGPSILRIQQVVRGDSAAYFCASSLTPGGQYFGPGTRLTVT.

V usage is TRBV29-1 and J usage is TRBJ2-1; D remains unclear. V lost 3 bases to trimming and J lost 8 bases, with 14 bases between them. This CDR3 is built from 13 residues. Germline V lookup: CDR1 SQVTM, CDR2 ANQGSEA. CDR3 protein: CSVEGLGLHEQFF. CDR3 bases: TGCAGCGTTGAGGGATTGGGTCTTCATGAGCAGTTCTTC.

By sample fraction, this clonotype is medium-sized. The V call is TRBV6-6, the J call TRBJ2-5, with D perhaps matching TRBD1 or TRBD2 (6 bases each). CDR1 is MNHNY and CDR2 is SVGAGI in the germline V gene (reference sequence). V was pared by 6 bases and J by 5 bases, with 22 bases between. There are 16 residues in the CDR3. The DNA of the CDR3 is TGTGCCAGCAGGCCGCCCGAAAGTCGGGGGCAGGAGACCCAGTACTTC. Amino acids: CASRPPESRGQETQYF.

By share, this clonotype counts as large (0.1 to 1%). The chain combines TRBV19 with TRBJ1-5; D unresolved. The CDR3 has 12 amino acids. Between the trimmed V and J ends, which lost 6 bases and 3 bases, there was a span of 6 bases. Germline CDR1 is LNHDA and CDR2 is SQIVND (reference sequence). CDR3 region: CASRPNNQPQHF. CDR3 nucleotides: TGTGCCAGTAGGCCGAACAATCAGCCCCAGCATTTT.

This clonotype was recorded a few times. The V gene is TRBV10-3, the J gene TRBJ1-5, with TRBD1 as a possible D gene (5 bases). V shed 0 bases and J shed 6 bases, with 12 bases lying between them. The germline V gene encodes CDR1 ENHRY and CDR2 SYGVKD. There are 15 residues in the CDR3. CDR3 nucleotide sequence: TGTGCCATCAGTGAGTCGACTGGGGCTGGTCAGCCCCAGCATTTT. Its translation: CAISESTGAGQPQHF.

This clonotype has at least ten counts. This chain links TRBV20-1 with TRBJ2-7; TRBD1 might be the D (5 bases). Germline values: CDR1 DFQATT, CDR2 SNEGSKA (reference sequence). This CDR3 region has 13 residues. The germline V and J ends were trimmed by 6 bases and 2 bases, with 14 bases remaining between them. The CDR3 DNA is TGCAGTGCCCCTCTGCAGGGAACCTACGAGCAGTACTTC. It codes for CSAPLQGTYEQYF.

Relative to its sample, this clonotype is medium-sized. J is TRBJ2-5 and V is TRBV7-8; D possibly corresponds to TRBD1 (5 bases). V dropped 1 base and J dropped 3 bases, with 12 bases sitting between them. The CDR3 consists of 15 residues. Germline V lookup: CDR1 SGHVS, CDR2 FQNEAQ. CDR3 DNA sequence: TGTGCCAGCAGCTTAGTCGTCGCAGGGAAAGAGACCCAGTACTTC. Translating gives CASSLVVAGKETQYF.

By frequency in the sample, this clonotype is medium-sized. V and J are TRBV12-5 and TRBJ2-6, with 11 bases that match TRBD2. The CDR3 runs 17 residues. The junction had 0 bases not matched to a gene; V was cut back by 0 bases and J by 2 bases. Germline assignment: CDR1 LGHNT and CDR2 FRNRAP. The CDR3 here is CASGLVLAGAGANVLTF. The CDR3 region has the DNA TGTGCTAGTGGTTTGGTACTAGCGGGGGCTGGGGCCAACGTCCTGACTTTC.

This clonotype was detected only a few times. The chain recombines TRBV5-4 with TRBJ2-7; D gene uncertain. CDR1 is SGHNT, CDR2 YYREEE, per germline (reference sequence). The germline V and J ends were trimmed by 1 base and 5 bases, with 10 bases remaining between them. The CDR3 length is 13 residues. The CDR3 DNA sequence: TGTGCCAGCAGCTTGTCGACCCGGGACGAGCAGTACTTC. This codes for CASSLSTRDEQYF.

This clonotype ranks as medium-sized. The chain joins TRBV30 to TRBJ2-3; 11 bases match TRBD1. V lost 5 bases to trimming and J lost 6 bases; unmatched junction nucleotides: 13. This CDR3 region has 16 residues. CDR1 and CDR2 (germline): GTSNPN, SVGIG (reference sequence). The DNA for the CDR3 is TGTGCCTGGGCCCGGACAGGGGGCTACCTCGGGGATACGCAGTATTTT. This sequence encodes CAWARTGGYLGDTQYF.

This clonotype was seen many times. This CDR3 is CASSSHRSSYEQYF. CDR3 coding DNA: TGTGCCAGCAGCTCGCACAGGAGCTCCTACGAGCAGTACTTC. The chain couples TRBV16 to TRBJ2-7; D is perhaps TRBD1 (5 bases). This CDR3 spans 14 amino acids. Looked up from germline, CDR1 is KGHSY and CDR2 is FQNENV. V lost 5 bases to trimming and J lost 0 bases, with 11 bases between them. The full variable domain, in which reference TRBV16 and TRBJ2-7 provide the parts outside the CDR3, is GEEVAQTPKHLVRGEGQKAKLYCAPIKGHSYVFWYQQVLKNEFKFLISFQNENVFDETGMPKERFSAKCLPNSPCSLEIQATKLEDSAVYFCASSSHRSSYEQYFGPGTRLTVT.

By sample fraction, this clonotype is large. V and J are TRBV4-2 and TRBJ1-2; D unclear. The length of the CDR3 is 18 residues. Per the germline V gene, CDR1 is LGHNA and CDR2 is YNFKEQ. Trimming removed 5 bases from V and 4 bases from J, with 26 bases in between. The CDR3 region is CASSNDYGSRGDGYGYTF. The DNA for the CDR3 is TGTGCCAGCAGCAATGATTACGGGTCTCGGGGAGATGGCTATGGCTACACCTTC.

By sample fraction, this clonotype is large (0.1 to 1%). The chain uses TRBV20-1 and TRBJ1-6; D is perhaps TRBD1 (5 bases). V shed 0 bases and J shed 8 bases, with 11 bases lying between them. There are 14 residues in the CDR3. Looked up from germline, CDR1 is DFQATT and CDR2 is SNEGSKA (reference sequence). The CDR3 is CSARDGGFDSPLHF. DNA of the CDR3: TGCAGTGCTAGAGACGGGGGGTTTGATTCACCCCTCCACTTT.

The table lists this clonotype with a few counts. V is TRBV2 and J is TRBJ1-6; possibly TRBD1 for D (5 bases). The CDR3 extends over 17 amino acids. Germline V gene data show CDR1 as SNHLY and CDR2 as FYNNEI. Deletions cut 4 bases from V and 4 bases from J, with 17 bases between. CDR3 DNA: TGTGCCAGCAGTGCTTTAAGACAGATCACTTATAATTCACCCCTCCACTTT. Its protein product is CASSALRQITYNSPLHF.

By frequency in the sample, this clonotype is large. The junction departs from the called germline gene at one end, perhaps through a read error. The CDR3 protein is CASSKDRVTEKLFF. The CDR3 DNA sequence: TGTGCCAGCAGCAAAGACAGGGTGACTGAAAAACTGTTTTTT. The V gene is TRBV14, the J gene TRBJ1-4; 7 nucleotides align to TRBD1. The germline V gene encodes CDR1 SGHDN and CDR2 FVKESK. This CDR3 contains 14 residues.

This clonotype ranks as medium-sized (0.01 to 0.1%). The chain is built from TRBV7-2 and TRBJ2-1, with 12 bases lining up with TRBD2. This CDR3 is built from 16 residues. The V gene end was trimmed by 6 bases and the J gene end by 2 bases; junction bases not matched to a gene: 5. The V gene's germline CDR1 is SGHTA and CDR2 FQGNSA. CDR3 DNA: TGTGCCAGCAGTTCTAGCGGGGGGGCTACCTACAATGAGCAGTTCTTC. Translating gives CASSSSGGATYNEQFF.